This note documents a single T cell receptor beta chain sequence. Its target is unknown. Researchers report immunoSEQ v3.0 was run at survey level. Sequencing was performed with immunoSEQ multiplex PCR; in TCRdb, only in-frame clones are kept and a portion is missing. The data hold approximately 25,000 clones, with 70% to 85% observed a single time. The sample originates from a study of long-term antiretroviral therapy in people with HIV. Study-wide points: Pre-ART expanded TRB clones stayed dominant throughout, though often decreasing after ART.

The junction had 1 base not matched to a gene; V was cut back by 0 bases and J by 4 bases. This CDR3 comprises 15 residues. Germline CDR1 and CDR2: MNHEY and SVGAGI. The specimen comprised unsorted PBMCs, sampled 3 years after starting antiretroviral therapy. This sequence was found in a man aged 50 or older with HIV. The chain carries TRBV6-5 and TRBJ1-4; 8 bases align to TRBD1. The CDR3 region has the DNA TGTGCCAGCAGTTACTCGGGACAGGTTAATGAAAAACTGTTTTTT. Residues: CASSYSGQVNEKLFF.